The 21 T cell receptor beta chains listed next were all sequenced from one sample in a study of metastatic and nonmetastatic thyroid tumors. There were no patients who had received any treatment before thyroid surgery. With MiXCR, TCRdb reprocessed the PCR reads. The sample has several thousand clones, 14% to 15% seen once. The specimen was blood. These receptors were taken from a female donor with papillary thyroid cancer or a benign thyroid nodule (not recorded which). Some clones in this sample may be carry-over from other donors' samples.

This clone has a count of ten or more. The rearrangement uses TRBV19 and TRBJ1-1, with a weak D call TRBD1 (6 bases). The V end lost 7 bases, the J end lost 4 bases, and 13 bases lay between the germline ends. CDR1 is LNHDA, CDR2 SQIVND, per germline (reference sequence). The CDR3 is 13 amino acids. The DNA for the CDR3 is TGTGCCAGTACTGCCAGGGGAGGCACTGAAGCTTTCTTT. Translated, it gives CASTARGGTEAFF.

This clone appeared many times. The J gene is TRBJ2-1, the V gene TRBV18, with 8 nucleotides matching TRBD1. From germline, CDR1 is KGHSH and CDR2 LQKENI. The CDR3 runs 17 residues. The junction had 13 bases not matched to a gene; V was cut back by 2 bases and J by 7 bases. The CDR3 region has the DNA TGTGCCAGCTCACCATTCGATCCGAAGCAGGGGGCAAATGAGCAGTTCTTC. This codes for CASSPFDPKQGANEQFF. The full variable domain, with the rest looked up from reference TRBV18 and TRBJ2-1, is NAGVMQNPRHLVRRRGQEARLRCSPMKGHSHVYWYRQLPEEGLKFMVYLQKENIIDESGMPKERFSAEFPKEGPSILRIQQVVRGDSAAYFCASSPFDPKQGANEQFFGPGTRLTVL.

This chain links TRBV28 with TRBJ2-7; TRBD1 matches 8 bases. Germline assignment: CDR1 MDHEN and CDR2 SYDVKM. The V segment lost 8 bases and the J segment 2 bases; nucleotides outside the gene matches: 5. This CDR3 comprises 13 residues. CDR3 bases: TGTGCCAGCCAGGGGGCCGGGGCCTACGAGCAGTACGTC. This codes for CASQGAGAYEQYV.

The CDR3 sequence: CASSQVIWYEQFF. CDR3 bases: TGTGCCAGCAGCCAAGTAATTTGGTATGAGCAGTTCTTC. The chain combines TRBV4-2 with TRBJ2-1, with unresolved D. Between the trimmed V and J ends, which lost 1 base and 8 bases, there was a span of 9 bases. CDR1 and CDR2 (germline): LGHNA, YNFKEQ. There are 13 residues in the CDR3.

This CDR3 reads CASRVSGGASGELFF. CDR3 DNA: TGTGCCAGCAGGGTTAGCGGGGGGGCATCTGGGGAGCTGTTTTTT. The gene calls are TRBV2 and TRBJ2-2; 11 nucleotides line up with TRBD2. Germline assignment: CDR1 SNHLY and CDR2 FYNNEI. This CDR3 contains 15 residues. The trim removed 6 bases at V and 8 bases at J, leaving 8 bases unmatched.

This clone is medium-sized within its sample. The chain is built from TRBV7-9 and TRBJ2-1; the D is unclear. V was shortened by 5 bases and J by 7 bases, with 9 bases between the two germline ends. Germline V gives CDR1 SEHNR, CDR2 FQNEAQ (reference sequence). This CDR3 has 12 residues. In DNA form, the CDR3 reads TGTGCCAGCAGCACAAGTCGGAATGAGCAGTTCTTC. This sequence encodes CASSTSRNEQFF.

The genes are TRBV15 and TRBJ2-7; D unresolved. V was trimmed by 6 bases and J by 3 bases, leaving 18 bases between them. Germline V gene lookup returns CDR1 LNHNV and CDR2 YYDKDF (reference sequence). The length of the CDR3 is 15 residues. As DNA, the CDR3 is TGTGCCACCAGACCCGACCCAGCCTACAGCTACGAGCAGTACTTC. This sequence encodes CATRPDPAYSYEQYF.

There are many counts of this clone. The rearrangement links TRBV20-1 to TRBJ1-1, with TRBD1 as a possible D gene (6 bases). The germline gives CDR1 DFQATT, CDR2 SNEGSKA (reference sequence). This CDR3 is 14 amino acids long. The chain's CDR3 is CRAAGGEGGTEAFF. CDR3 nucleotides: TGCAGGGCCGCGGGGGGCGAGGGAGGAACTGAAGCTTTCTTT.

The chain recombines TRBV11-3 with TRBJ2-2; D call uncertain. Trimming removed 0 bases from V and 7 bases from J, with 15 bases in between. This CDR3 has 16 residues. Germline assignment: CDR1 SGHNT and CDR2 YENEEA. In DNA, the CDR3 is TGTGCCAGCAGCTTAGATGGGAATAGCATGGTCGGGGAGCTGTTTTTT. Encoded protein: CASSLDGNSMVGELFF.

This clone was detected ten times or more. CDR3 protein: CSAERSGQINYGYTF. The CDR3 DNA sequence: TGCAGTGCTGAAAGATCGGGACAGATTAACTATGGCTACACCTTC. J is TRBJ1-2 and V is TRBV20-1; TRBD1 matches 7 bases. The ends lost 5 bases at V and 1 base at J; junction bases unmatched: 10. Germline CDR1 DFQATT, CDR2 SNEGSKA (reference sequence). The CDR3 has 15 residues.

This clone was seen repeatedly, ten times or more. Just one base apart from a much larger clone, this may be a read error. Within the sample, other DNA sequences also encode this same CDR3. The V gene is TRBV20-1, the J gene TRBJ1-2; weak D call: TRBD1 (5 bases). Germline V lookup: CDR1 DFQATT, CDR2 SNEGSKA (reference sequence). The CDR3 has 12 residues. This CDR3 reads CSARDGTYGYTF. CDR3 bases: TGCAGTGCCAGAGATGGGACCTATGGCTACACCTTC.

The chain employs TRBV19 and TRBJ1-4; TRBD1 is a possible D gene (5 bases). The germline CDR1 and CDR2 sequences are LNHDA and SQIVND (reference sequence). The CDR3 has 14 residues. V was pared by 3 bases and J by 8 bases, with 13 bases between. CDR3 nucleotide sequence: TGTGCCAGTAGTATCGCAGGGAAACCGGAAAAACTGTTTTTT. Translated: CASSIAGKPEKLFF.

By share, this clone ranks as medium-sized (0.01 to 0.1%). This sequence joins TRBV19 and TRBJ1-2; D gene unclear. Trimming shortened V by 1 base and J by 3 bases, and 15 bases separated the two germline ends. Germline V gene data show CDR1 as LNHDA and CDR2 as SQIVND (reference sequence). This CDR3 has 16 amino acids. The CDR3 protein is CASSIGGSRTHYGYTF. Here the CDR3 DNA reads TGTGCCAGTAGTATAGGCGGGAGCCGCACCCACTATGGCTACACCTTC.

This clone was counted between two and nine times. At one end, the junction sequence differs from germline, possibly due to a read error. The genes are TRBV6-2 or TRBV6-3 and TRBJ1-5; TRBD1 aligns across 7 bases. CDR1 and CDR2 from the germline V gene are MNHEY and SVGEGT. The CDR3 runs to 15 residues. CDR3 nucleotide sequence: TGTGCCACCAGTCGTCCAGGGGGTCTCAATCAGCCCCAGCATTTT. As protein: CATSRPGGLNQPQHF.

The sample holds a few counts of this clone. One end of the junction does not line up with germline, which may come from a read error. The rearrangement uses TRBV5-1 and TRBJ1-2; TRBD1 is a possible D gene (6 bases). The CDR3 sequence is 13 residues long. CDR1 is SGHRS and CDR2 is YFSETQ in the germline V gene. The CDR3 DNA is TGCACCAGCATCTTGGACAGATACTATGGCTACACCTTC. Its protein product is CTSILDRYYGYTF.

V usage is TRBV18 and J usage is TRBJ2-6, with D possibly being TRBD1 (6 bases). Per the germline V gene, CDR1 is KGHSH and CDR2 is LQKENI. The CDR3 covers 16 residues. The V and J ends lost 5 bases and 10 bases respectively, with 21 bases between them. For the CDR3, the DNA is TGTGCCAGCTCATCCATAAAGCCCTCTGGGACAAACGTCCTGACTTTC. Translation: CASSSIKPSGTNVLTF.

This clone was recorded many times. The genes are TRBV7-9 and TRBJ1-1; 7 bases map to TRBD1. CDR3 length: 13 amino acids. Looked up from germline, CDR1 is SEHNR and CDR2 is FQNEAQ (reference sequence). Unmatched junction bases numbered 4, after V lost 5 bases and J lost 4 bases. The CDR3 DNA reads TGTGCCAGCAGCCAGGGGGACCGCACTGAAGCTTTCTTT. This gives the protein CASSQGDRTEAFF.

This clone was found a few times. CDR3: CASSFAGTGYSPLHF. In nucleotides, the CDR3 is TGTGCCAGCAGTTTCGCCGGGACAGGCTACTCACCCCTCCACTTT. The rearrangement links TRBV28 to TRBJ1-6; TRBD1 agrees at 8 bases. Trimming took 3 bases from V and 10 from J; bases not matched to a gene: 8. The germline CDR1 and CDR2 sequences are MDHEN and SYDVKM. There are 15 residues in the CDR3.

This clone was found a few times. This chain connects TRBV6-2 or TRBV6-3 to TRBJ1-6; 9 positions match TRBD1. The CDR3 is 15 residues long. The ends lost 5 bases at V and 8 bases at J; junction bases unmatched: 7. In germline, CDR1 is MNHEY, CDR2 SVGEGT. The CDR3 nucleotides read TGTGCCAGCAGTAACAGGGGGCGGTTGGATTCACCCCTCCACTTT. This sequence encodes CASSNRGRLDSPLHF.

By share, this clone counts as medium-sized (0.01 to 0.1%). The junction departs from germline at one end; a sequencing error may be responsible. In the same sample, other DNA sequences code for this CDR3. The CDR3 nucleotides are TGTGCCAGTACCTCCGGGAGGCAGGCAGACACGCAGTATTTT. It codes for CASTSGRQADTQYF. The chain carries TRBV19 and TRBJ2-3; 7 nucleotides line up with TRBD2. The CDR3 covers 14 residues. Germline V lookup: CDR1 LNHDA, CDR2 SQIVND (reference sequence). Variable domain in full (rest from reference TRBV19 and TRBJ2-3): DGGITQSPKYLFRKEGQNVTLSCEQNLNHDAMYWYRQDPGQGLRLIYYSQIVNDFQKGDIAEGYSVSREKKESFPLTVTSAQKNPTAFYLCASTSGRQADTQYFGPGTRLTVL.

The chain carries TRBV15 and TRBJ1-3; D is unresolved. V was shortened by 0 bases and J by 7 bases, with 13 bases between the two germline ends. Germline loops: CDR1 LNHNV, CDR2 YYDKDF (reference sequence). The CDR3 has 15 residues. CDR3 DNA: TGTGCCACCAGCAGAGAAGCCGCCTGGAGTAACACCATATATTTT. It is translated as CATSREAAWSNTIYF.